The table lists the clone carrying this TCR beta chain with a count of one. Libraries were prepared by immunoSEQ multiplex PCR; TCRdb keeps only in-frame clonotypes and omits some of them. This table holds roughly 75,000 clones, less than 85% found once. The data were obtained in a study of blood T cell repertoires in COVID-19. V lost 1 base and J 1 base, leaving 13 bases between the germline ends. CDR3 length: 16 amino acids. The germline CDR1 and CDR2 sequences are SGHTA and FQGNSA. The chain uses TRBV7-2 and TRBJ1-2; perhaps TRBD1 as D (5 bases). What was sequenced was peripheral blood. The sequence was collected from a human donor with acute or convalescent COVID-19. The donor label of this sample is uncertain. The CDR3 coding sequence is TGTGCCAGCAGCTTAGGTTGGGGGGAGGGTAACTATGGCTACACCTTC. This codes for CASSLGWGEGNYGYTF.